This T cell receptor (beta chain) was obtained from a study of chemoradiotherapy in HPV16-positive cancers. Produced via immunoSEQ multiplex PCR; TCRdb's table is partial and in-frame only. The profile covers under 8,500 clones, with about four fifths appearing a single time and 6.5% taken by the ten largest. J was trimmed by 7 bases and V by 8 bases; bases with no gene match: 10. From germline, CDR1 is SEHNR and CDR2 FQNEAQ (reference sequence). The CDR3 extends over 14 amino acids. The receptor was derived from a human donor with HPV-associated anogenital cancer. The material was tumor tissue, obtained from a patient who underwent chemoradiotherapy. This chain links TRBV7-9 with TRBJ1-5; TRBD1 aligns across 8 bases. The CDR3 region has the DNA TGTGCCAGCTCCGAACAGGGGGGCGGCCAGCCCCAGCATTTT. Translating it yields CASSEQGGGQPQHF.